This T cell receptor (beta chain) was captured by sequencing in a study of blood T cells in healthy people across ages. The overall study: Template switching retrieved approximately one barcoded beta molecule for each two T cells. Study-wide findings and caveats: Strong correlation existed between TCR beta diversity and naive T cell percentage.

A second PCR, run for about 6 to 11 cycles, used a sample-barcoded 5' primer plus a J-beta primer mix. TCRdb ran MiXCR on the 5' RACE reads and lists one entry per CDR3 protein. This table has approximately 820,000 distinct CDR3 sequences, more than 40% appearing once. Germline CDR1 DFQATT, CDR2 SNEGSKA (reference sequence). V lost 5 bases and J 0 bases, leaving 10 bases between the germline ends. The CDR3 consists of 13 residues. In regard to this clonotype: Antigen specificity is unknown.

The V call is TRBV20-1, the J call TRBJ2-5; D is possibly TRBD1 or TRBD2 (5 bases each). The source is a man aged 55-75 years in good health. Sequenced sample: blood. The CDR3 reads CSASGTDQETQYF. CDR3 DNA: TGCAGTGCTTCCGGGACCGACCAAGAGACCCAGTACTTC.